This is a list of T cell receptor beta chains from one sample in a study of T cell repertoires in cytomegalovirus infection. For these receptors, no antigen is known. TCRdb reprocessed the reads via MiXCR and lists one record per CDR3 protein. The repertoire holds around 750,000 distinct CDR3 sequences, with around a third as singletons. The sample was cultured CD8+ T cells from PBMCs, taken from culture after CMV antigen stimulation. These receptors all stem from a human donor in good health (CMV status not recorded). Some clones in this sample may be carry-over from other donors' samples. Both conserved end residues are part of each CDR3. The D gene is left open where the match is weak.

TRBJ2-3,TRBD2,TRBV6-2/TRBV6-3,CASRTLAGGPETDTQYF
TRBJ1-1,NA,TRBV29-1,CSVFRTNTEAFF
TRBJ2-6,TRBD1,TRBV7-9,CASDRQGASGANVLTF
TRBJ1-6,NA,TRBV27,CASSLSERGTFSPLHF
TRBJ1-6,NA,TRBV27,CASSSSRDINYNSPLHF
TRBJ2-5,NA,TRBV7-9,CASSLAWGQETQYF
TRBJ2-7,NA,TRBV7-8,CASSLMSGEQYF
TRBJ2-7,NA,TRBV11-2,CASSLLDSQVWEQYF
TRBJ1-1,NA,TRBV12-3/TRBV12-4,CASRPPYGENTEAFF
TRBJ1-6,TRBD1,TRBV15,CATSRDKGQGSPLHF
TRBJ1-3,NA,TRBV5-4,CASSLRQDFGNTIYF
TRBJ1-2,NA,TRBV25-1,CASSAGNRGYTF
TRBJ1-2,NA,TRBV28,CASSLRAINGYTF
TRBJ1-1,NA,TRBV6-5,CASKDRDTEAFF
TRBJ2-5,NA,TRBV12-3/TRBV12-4,CASSFGSQETQYF
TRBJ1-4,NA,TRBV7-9,CASSYMNEKLFF
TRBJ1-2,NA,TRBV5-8,CASSLPWGDYGYTF
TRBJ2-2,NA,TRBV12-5,CASGLVKQGDTGELFF
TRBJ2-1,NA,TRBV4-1,CASSLIRGGDYNEQFF
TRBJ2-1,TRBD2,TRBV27,CASSPYWLAGEENEQFF
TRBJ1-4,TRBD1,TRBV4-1,CASSQDRLNEKLFF
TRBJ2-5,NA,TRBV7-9,CASRGRADQLQETQYF
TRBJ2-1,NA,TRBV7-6,CASSLALGYKGSSYNEQFF
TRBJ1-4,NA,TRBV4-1,CASSQAPGLNNEKLFF
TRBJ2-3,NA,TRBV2,CASSVGRGSTDTQYF
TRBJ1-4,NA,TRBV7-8,CASSLDGEKLFF
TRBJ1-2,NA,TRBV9,CASSPTIGGSDYGYTF
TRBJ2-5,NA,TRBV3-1,CASSLSNSETQYF
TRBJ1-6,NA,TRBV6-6,CASSYVDFGSSYNSPLHF
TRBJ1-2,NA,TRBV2,CATWAPGGYTF
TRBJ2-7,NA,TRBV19,CASSHYWKTPDYEQYF
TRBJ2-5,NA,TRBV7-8,CASSSRGENRQETQYF
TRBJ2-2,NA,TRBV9,CASSVEWGDGELFF
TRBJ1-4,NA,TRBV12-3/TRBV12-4,CASSLVSHNEKLFF
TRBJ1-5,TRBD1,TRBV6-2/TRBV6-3,CVSSYSHRGQQPQHF
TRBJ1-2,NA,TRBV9,CASSVADTNYGYTF
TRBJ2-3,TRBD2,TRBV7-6,CASRPTSGGAGDTQYF
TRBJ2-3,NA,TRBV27,CASRDLRVSTDTQYF
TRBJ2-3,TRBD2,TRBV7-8,CASSSRASGGSDTQYF
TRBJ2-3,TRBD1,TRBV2,CASVVEGATDTQYF
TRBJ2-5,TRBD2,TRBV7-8,CASSSIRGGGRKIPFSHF
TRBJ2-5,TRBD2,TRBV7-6,CASSSVASGGPRTQYF
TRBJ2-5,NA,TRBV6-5,CASSGMVEETQYF
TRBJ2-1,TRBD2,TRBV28,CASSLRRGGIDEQFF
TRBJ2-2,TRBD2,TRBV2,CASSDSGGPNTGELFF
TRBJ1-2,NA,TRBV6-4,CASSQRVYGYTF
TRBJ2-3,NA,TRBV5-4,CASSLGLQGGTDTQYF
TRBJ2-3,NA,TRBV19,CASSGDGAGVMTDTQYF
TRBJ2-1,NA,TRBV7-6,CASSLPLLGGVGESSYNEQFF
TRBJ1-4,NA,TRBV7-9,CASSASEKLFF
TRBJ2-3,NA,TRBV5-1,CATTGDSTDTQYF
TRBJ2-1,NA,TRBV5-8,CASSLGGPPQFF
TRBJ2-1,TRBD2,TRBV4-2,CASSPRRSGGRQFF
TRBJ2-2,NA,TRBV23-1,CASSPPVVGSTGELFF
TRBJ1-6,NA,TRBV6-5,CASREQGNNSPLHF
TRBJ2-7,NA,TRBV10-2,CASSESRQDYEQYF
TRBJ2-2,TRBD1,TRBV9,CASSYYTGAGELFF
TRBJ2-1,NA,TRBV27,CASSPRGRAHDEQFF